This T cell receptor beta chain was sequenced during a study of blood T cell repertoires in COVID-19. Study-level background: Acute and convalescent COVID-19 specimens originated in the United States, Italy and Spain. In each case, the material was cDNA or gDNA derived from T cells, B-cell-depleted T cells, or PBMCs.

Germline V lookup: CDR1 SGHRS, CDR2 YFSETQ. The CDR3 runs to 14 residues. Turning to this clone: An end of the junction does not agree with germline; a read error may underlie this.

As processed by the authors: Nucleated cell counts were estimated from reference gene primer amplification. TCRdb's copy holds only in-frame clones and misses some; the assay was immunoSEQ multiplex PCR. That table furnishes V, J and clone size, whereas the DNA furnished D and trimming. The profile shows roughly 83,000 clones, around 87% of them singletons. The sample taken for sequencing was peripheral blood. The chain joins TRBV5-1 to TRBJ1-3; TRBD1 is a possible D gene (6 bases). The receptor was isolated from a man older than 75 with active or convalescent COVID-19. CDR3 DNA sequence: TGCGCCAGCAGTTTGGACAGCACAAGAAACACCATATATTTT. This codes for CASSLDSTRNTIYF.